The clone carrying this T cell receptor (beta chain) was counted at least ten times. Its antigen is unknown. This beta chain came through as a stray read in a library set up for alpha chains, and its size says little. These data are taken from a study of spatial heterogeneity in lung cancer. Study results and limitations: Expanded alpha and beta TCR counts within tumors tracked tumor mutation counts.

Noted time point: sample taken at primary tumor resection. The CDR3 sequence is 13 residues long. Germline V CDR1 and CDR2: DFQATT, SNEGSKA (reference sequence). V was shortened by 5 bases and J by 2 bases, with 13 bases between the two germline ends. MiXCR was run by TCRdb on the 5' RACE reads, yielding one entry per CDR3 protein. The repertoire holds approximately 13,000 distinct CDR3 sequences, with under 6% as singletons. This clonotype originated in a male donor with early-stage non-small cell lung cancer. The rearrangement uses TRBV20-1 and TRBJ2-7; perhaps TRBD1 as D (6 bases). The starting material was lung tumor tissue, obtained at surgery. This CDR3 is CSAAPGHTYEQYF. The CDR3 nucleotides read TGCAGTGCTGCCCCGGGACACACCTACGAGCAGTACTTC.